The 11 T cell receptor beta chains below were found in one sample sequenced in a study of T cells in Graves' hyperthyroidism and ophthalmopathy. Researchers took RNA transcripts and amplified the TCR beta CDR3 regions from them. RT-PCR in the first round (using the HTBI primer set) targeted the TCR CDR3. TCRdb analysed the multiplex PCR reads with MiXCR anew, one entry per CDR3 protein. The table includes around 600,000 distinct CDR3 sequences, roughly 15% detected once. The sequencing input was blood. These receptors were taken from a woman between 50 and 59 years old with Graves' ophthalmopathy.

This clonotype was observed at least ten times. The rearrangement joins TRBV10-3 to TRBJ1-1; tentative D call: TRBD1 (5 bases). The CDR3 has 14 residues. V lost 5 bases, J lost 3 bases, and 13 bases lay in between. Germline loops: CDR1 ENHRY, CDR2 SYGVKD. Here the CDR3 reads CAISYDSMDTEAFF. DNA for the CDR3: TGTGCCATCAGTTACGACAGCATGGACACTGAAGCTTTCTTT.

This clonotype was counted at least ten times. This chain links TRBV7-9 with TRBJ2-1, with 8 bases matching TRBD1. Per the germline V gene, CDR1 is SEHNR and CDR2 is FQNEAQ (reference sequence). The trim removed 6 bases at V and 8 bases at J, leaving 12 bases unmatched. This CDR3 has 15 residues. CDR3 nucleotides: TGTGCCAGCAGACCTCCTGCGCAGGGGGCCGATGAGCAGTTCTTC. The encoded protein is CASRPPAQGADEQFF.

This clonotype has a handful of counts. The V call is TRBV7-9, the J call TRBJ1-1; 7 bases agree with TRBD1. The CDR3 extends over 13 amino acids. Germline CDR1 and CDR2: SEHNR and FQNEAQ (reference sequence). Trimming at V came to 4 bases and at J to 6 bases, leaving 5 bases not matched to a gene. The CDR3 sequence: CASSSTGMAEAFF. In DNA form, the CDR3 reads TGTGCCAGCAGCTCGACAGGGATGGCTGAAGCTTTCTTT.

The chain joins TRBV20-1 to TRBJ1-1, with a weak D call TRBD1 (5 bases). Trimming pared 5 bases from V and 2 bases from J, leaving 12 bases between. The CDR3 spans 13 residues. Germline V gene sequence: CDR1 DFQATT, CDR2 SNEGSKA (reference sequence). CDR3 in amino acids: CSAGTGLNTEAFF. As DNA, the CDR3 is TGCAGTGCTGGAACGGGACTCAACACTGAAGCTTTCTTT.

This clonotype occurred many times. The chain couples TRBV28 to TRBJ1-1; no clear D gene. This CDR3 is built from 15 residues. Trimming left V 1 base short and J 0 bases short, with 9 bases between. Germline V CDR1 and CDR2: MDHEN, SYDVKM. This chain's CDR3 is CASSLLARMNTEAFF. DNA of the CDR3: TGTGCCAGCAGTTTATTAGCCAGAATGAACACTGAAGCTTTCTTT.

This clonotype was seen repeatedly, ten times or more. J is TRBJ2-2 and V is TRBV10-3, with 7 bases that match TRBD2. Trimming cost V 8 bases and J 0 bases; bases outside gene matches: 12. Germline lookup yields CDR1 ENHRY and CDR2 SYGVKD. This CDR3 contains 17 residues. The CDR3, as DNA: TGTGCCATCTCCAAACTAGCGTCTAAGACGAACACCGGGGAGCTGTTTTTT. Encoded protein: CAISKLASKTNTGELFF.

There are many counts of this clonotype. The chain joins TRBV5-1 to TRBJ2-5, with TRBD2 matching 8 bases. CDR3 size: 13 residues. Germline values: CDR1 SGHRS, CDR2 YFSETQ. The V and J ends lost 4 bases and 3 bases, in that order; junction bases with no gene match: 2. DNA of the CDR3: TGCGCCAGCAGCCAAGCGGGAGAAGAGACCCAGTACTTC. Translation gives CASSQAGEETQYF.

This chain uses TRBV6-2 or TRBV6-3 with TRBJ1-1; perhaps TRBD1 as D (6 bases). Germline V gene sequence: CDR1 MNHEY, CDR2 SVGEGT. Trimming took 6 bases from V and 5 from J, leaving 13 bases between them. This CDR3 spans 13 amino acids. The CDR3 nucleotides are TGTGCCAGCAGATGGGGCCAGGGGACTGAAGCTTTCTTT. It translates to CASRWGQGTEAFF.

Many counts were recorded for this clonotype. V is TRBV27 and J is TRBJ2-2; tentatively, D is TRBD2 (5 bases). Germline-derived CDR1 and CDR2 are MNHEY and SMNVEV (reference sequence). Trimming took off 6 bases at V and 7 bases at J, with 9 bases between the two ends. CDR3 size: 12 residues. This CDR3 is CASSPEGGELFF. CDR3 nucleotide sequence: TGTGCCAGCAGCCCAGAGGGCGGGGAGCTGTTTTTT.

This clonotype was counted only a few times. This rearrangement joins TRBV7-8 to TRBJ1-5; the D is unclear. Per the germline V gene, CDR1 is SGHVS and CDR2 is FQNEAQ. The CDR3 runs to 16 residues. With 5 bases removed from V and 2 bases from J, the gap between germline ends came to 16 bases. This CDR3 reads CASSPESRRGNQPQHF. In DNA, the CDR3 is TGTGCCAGCAGCCCCGAGAGCAGAAGAGGCAATCAGCCCCAGCATTTT.

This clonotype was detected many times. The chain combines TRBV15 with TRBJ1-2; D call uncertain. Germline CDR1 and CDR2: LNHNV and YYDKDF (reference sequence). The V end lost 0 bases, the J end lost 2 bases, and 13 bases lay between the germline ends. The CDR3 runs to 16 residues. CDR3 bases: TGTGCCACCAGCAGAGATCGGCGACCCTCCAACTATGGCTACACCTTC. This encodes CATSRDRRPSNYGYTF.